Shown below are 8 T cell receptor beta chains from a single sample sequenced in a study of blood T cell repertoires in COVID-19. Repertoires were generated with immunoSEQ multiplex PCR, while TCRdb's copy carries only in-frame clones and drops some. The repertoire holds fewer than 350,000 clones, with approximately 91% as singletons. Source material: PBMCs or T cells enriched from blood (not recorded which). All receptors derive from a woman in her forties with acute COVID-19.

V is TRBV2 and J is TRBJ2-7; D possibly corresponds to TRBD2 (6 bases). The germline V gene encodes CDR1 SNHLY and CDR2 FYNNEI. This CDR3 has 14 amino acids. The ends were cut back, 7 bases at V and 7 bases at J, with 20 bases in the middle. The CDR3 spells CASTRGGGSGEQYF. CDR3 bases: TGTGCCAGCACCAGAGGTGGGGGGAGTGGAGAGCAGTACTTC.

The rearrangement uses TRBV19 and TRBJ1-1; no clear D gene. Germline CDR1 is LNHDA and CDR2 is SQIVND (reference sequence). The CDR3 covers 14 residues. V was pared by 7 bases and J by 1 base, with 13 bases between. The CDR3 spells CASTQTSTNTEAFF. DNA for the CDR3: TGTGCCAGTACCCAGACATCCACGAACACTGAAGCTTTCTTT.

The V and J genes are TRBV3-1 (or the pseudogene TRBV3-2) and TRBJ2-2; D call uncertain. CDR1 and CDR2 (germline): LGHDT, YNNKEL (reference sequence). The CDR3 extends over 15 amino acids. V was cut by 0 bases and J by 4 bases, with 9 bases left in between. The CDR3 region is CASSQDIVPTGELFF. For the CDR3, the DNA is TGTGCCAGCAGCCAAGATATTGTTCCCACCGGGGAGCTGTTTTTT.

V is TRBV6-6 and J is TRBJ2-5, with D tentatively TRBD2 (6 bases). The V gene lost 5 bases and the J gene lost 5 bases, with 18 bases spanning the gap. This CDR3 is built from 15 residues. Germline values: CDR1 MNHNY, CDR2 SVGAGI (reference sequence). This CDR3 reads CASSRSSGVGETQYF. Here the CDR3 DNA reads TGTGCCAGCAGTCGCTCATCGGGGGTTGGGGAGACCCAGTACTTC.

The CDR3 sequence: CASRGGDRIYEQYF. CDR3 coding DNA: TGTGCCAGCCGTGGAGGGGACAGAATCTACGAGCAGTACTTC. The chain has TRBV11-2 and TRBJ2-7; D is perhaps TRBD1 (7 bases). This CDR3 is built from 14 residues. The V end was cut by 8 bases, the J end by 3 bases, with 17 bases between. CDR1 is SGHAT and CDR2 is FQNNGV in the germline V gene.

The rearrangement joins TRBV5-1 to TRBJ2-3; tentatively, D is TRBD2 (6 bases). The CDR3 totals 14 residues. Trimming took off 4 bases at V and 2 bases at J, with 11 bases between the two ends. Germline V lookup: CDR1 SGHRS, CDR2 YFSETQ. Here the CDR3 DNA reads TGCGCCAGCAGCGTCGGGGGAACCACAGATACGCAGTATTTT. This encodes CASSVGGTTDTQYF.

This CDR3 reads CASSREVAYEQYF. For the CDR3, the DNA is TGTGCCAGCAGTAGGGAGGTTGCCTACGAGCAGTACTTC. The chain combines TRBV6-5 with TRBJ2-7, with D tentatively TRBD2 (6 bases). Germline loops: CDR1 MNHEY, CDR2 SVGAGI. V gave up 5 bases and J gave up 2 bases, with 10 bases separating them. The CDR3 runs 13 residues.

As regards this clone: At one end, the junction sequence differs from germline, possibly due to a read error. In DNA, the CDR3 is TGTGCCAGCAGAAAGACTAGCGGGAGCTACAGTGAGCAGTTCTTC. It encodes CASRKTSGSYSEQFF. The V gene is TRBV27, the J gene TRBJ2-1; TRBD2 matches 12 bases. Per the germline V gene, CDR1 is MNHEY and CDR2 is SMNVEV (reference sequence). The CDR3 is 15 residues long.